This T cell receptor (beta chain) was observed in a study of cytomegalovirus exposure and HLA in healthy donors. Overall study: It was reported in a later analysis that the same platform had been used for the approximately 120 validation repertoires as for the roughly 670 first-cohort repertoires.

Trimming removed 0 bases from V and 9 bases from J, with 14 bases in between. The V gene's germline CDR1 is ENHRY and CDR2 SYGVKD. CDR3 size: 14 residues. As for this clone: Its target is not known.

The assay was immunoSEQ multiplex PCR, and TCRdb's table has in-frame clones only and misses some. The sample comprises 100,000 to 150,000 clones, about 85% of which are singletons, and roughly 2% rests with the top ten. The study's findings and limits: Reported performance of the classifier showed diagnosis of cytomegalovirus status with high specificity and sensitivity. Rarity held for most TCR sequences, but there were some public TCRs that occurred in many donors.

The genes are TRBV10-3 and TRBJ1-2, with TRBD1 as a possible D gene (6 bases). The material sequenced was PBMCs. This sequence was found in a woman between 25 and 40 years old in good health and CMV-seronegative. The CDR3 bases are TGTGCCATCAGTGAGTCCAGGGCAGGGGAAAGCTACACCTTC. Translated: CAISESRAGESYTF.